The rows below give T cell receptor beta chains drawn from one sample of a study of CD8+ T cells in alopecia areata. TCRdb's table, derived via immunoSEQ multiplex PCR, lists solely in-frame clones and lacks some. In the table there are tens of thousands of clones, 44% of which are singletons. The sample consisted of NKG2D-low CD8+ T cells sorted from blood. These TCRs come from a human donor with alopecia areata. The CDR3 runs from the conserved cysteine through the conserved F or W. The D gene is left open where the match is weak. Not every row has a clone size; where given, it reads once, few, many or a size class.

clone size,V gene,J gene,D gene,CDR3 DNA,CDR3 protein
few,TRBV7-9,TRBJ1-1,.,TGTGCCAGCAGCCCCCCGGGCACTGAAGCTTTCTTT,CASSPPGTEAFF
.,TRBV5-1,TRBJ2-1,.,TGCGCCAGCAGCTTGTCTGGGGGTGAGCAGTTCTTC,CASSLSGGEQFF
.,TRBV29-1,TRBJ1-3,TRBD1,TGCAGCGCACGGGACAGATCCGCTGGAAACACCATATATTTT,CSARDRSAGNTIYF
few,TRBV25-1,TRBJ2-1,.,TGTGCCAGCAGTGAATTGGTGTACCTTGGAGGTGAGCAGTTCTTC,CASSELVYLGGEQFF
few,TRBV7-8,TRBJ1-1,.,TGTGCCAGCAGCTTAGGGCCGGAGAACACTGAAGCTTTCTTT,CASSLGPENTEAFF
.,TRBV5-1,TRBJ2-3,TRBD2,TGCGCCAGCAGCCCAGCCCCGGGACTAGCGAGGGATACGCAGTATTTT,CASSPAPGLARDTQYF
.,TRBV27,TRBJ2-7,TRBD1,TGTGCCAGCAGCGAAGGGACAGGGGTAAAGGAGCAGTACTTC,CASSEGTGVKEQYF
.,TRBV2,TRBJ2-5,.,TGTGCCAGCGGAGGGGTCCAAGAGACCCAGTACTTC,CASGGVQETQYF
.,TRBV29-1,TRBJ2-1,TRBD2,TGCAGCGTTGGAGGGACTAGGGGGTTGGGAGAGCAGTTCTTC,CSVGGTRGLGEQFF
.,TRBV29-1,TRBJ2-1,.,TGCAGCGTTGAGGGATGGGTGATGTCCTACAATGAGCAGTTCTTC,CSVEGWVMSYNEQFF
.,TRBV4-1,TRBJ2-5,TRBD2,TGCGCCAGCAGCCGCCTAACTAGCGGTCAAGAGACCCAGTACTTC,CASSRLTSGQETQYF
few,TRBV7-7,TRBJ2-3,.,TGTGCCAGCAGCACTGAGGGGAGTAGAGATACGCAGTATTTT,CASSTEGSRDTQYF
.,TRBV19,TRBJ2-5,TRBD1,TGTGCCAGTAGTATCGGACAGGGAGAAGAGACCCAGTACTTC,CASSIGQGEETQYF
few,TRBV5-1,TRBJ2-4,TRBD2,TGCGCCAGCACCGACCTGCTAGCGGGAGAGAACATTCAGTACTTC,CASTDLLAGENIQYF
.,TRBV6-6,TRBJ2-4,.,TGTGCCAGCACCGCAAAAAACATTCAGTACTTC,CASTAKNIQYF
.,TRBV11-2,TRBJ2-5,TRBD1,TGTGCCAGCAGCTTATGGGGACAGACAAACCAAGAGACCCAGTACTTC,CASSLWGQTNQETQYF
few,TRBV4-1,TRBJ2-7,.,TGCGCCAGCAGCCCGGAAGGACGTGTCCCCTACGAGCAGTACTTC,CASSPEGRVPYEQYF
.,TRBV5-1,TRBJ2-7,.,TGCGCCAGCAGCTTCGACACTTACGAGCAGTACTTC,CASSFDTYEQYF
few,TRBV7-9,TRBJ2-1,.,TGTGCCAGCAGCACCGGAGGATACAATGAGCAGTTCTTC,CASSTGGYNEQFF
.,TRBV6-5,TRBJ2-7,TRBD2,TGTGCCAGCAGTTACTTCGCGGGGGGCTACGAGCAGTACTTC,CASSYFAGGYEQYF
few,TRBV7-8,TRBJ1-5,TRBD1,TGTGCCAGCAGCATAAGGACAGGCTCTCAGCCCCAGCATTTT,CASSIRTGSQPQHF
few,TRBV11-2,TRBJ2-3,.,TGTGCCAGCAGCTTAGGAGCTGACACAGATACGCAGTATTTT,CASSLGADTDTQYF
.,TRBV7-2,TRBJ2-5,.,TGTGCCAGCACCGGGCTTCCAGGGCAAGCAGAGACCCAGTACTTC,CASTGLPGQAETQYF
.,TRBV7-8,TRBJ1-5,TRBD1,TGTGCCAGCAGCGGCTGGGACAGGCATCAGCCCCAGCATTTT,CASSGWDRHQPQHF
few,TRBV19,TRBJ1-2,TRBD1,TGTGCCAGTCGTTGGACAGGGATCACTTATGGCTACACCTTC,CASRWTGITYGYTF
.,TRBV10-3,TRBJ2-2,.,TGTGCCATCAGTACACAGGGGAACACCGGGGAGCTGTTTTTT,CAISTQGNTGELFF
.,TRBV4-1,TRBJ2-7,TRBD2,TGCGCCAGCAGCCAACTGGCGGGAGGGCCTTACGAGCAGTACTTC,CASSQLAGGPYEQYF
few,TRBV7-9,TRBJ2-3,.,TGTGCCAGCAGCCGCACGTCGAGGGGTGGCACAGATACGCAGTATTTT,CASSRTSRGGTDTQYF
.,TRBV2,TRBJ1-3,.,TGTGCCAGCATCCCCGGACAGTTCCCCGGAAACACCATATATTTT,CASIPGQFPGNTIYF
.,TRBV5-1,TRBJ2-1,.,TGCGCCAGCAGCTTGGGGACAGACAATGAGCAGTTCTTC,CASSLGTDNEQFF
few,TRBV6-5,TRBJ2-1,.,TGTGCCAGCAGTTACTCGGACAGTAACAATGAGCAGTTCTTC,CASSYSDSNNEQFF
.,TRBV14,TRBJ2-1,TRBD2,TGTGCCAGCAGCGAAAGCGGGGGGAATCTCTACAATGAGCAGTTCTTC,CASSESGGNLYNEQFF
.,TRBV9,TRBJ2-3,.,TGTGCCAGCAGCGTAGGGTCGGGCGGCACAGATACGCAGTATTTT,CASSVGSGGTDTQYF
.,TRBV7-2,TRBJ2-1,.,TGTGCCAGCAGCCAACAGTGGCCTCTTGGCTACAATGAGCAGTTCTTC,CASSQQWPLGYNEQFF
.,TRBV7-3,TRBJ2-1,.,TGTGCCAGCAGCCTTTCAGGGAATGAGCAGTTCTTC,CASSLSGNEQFF
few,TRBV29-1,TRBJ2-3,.,TGCAGCGCTGGGACGCCGGAGGTCCCAGATACGCAGTATTTT,CSAGTPEVPDTQYF
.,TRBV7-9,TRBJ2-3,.,TGTGCCAGCAGCTTAGGAGAGGGACTGGAGAGCCTAGATACGCAGTATTTT,CASSLGEGLESLDTQYF
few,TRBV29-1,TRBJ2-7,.,TGCAGCGTTGGGACGACGGCCCGGTCTGATTACGAGCAGTACTTC,CSVGTTARSDYEQYF
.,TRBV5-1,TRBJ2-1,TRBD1,TGCGCCAGCACCTCCTCGACAGGGAGTTACAATGAGCAGTTCTTC,CASTSSTGSYNEQFF
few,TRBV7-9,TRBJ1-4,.,TGTGCCGCCGGGACGTCTGTAGAAAAACTGTTTTTT,CAAGTSVEKLFF
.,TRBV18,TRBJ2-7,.,TGTGCCAGCTCACCACCGGACGGCTACGAGCAGTACTTC,CASSPPDGYEQYF
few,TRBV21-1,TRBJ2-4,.,TGTGCCAGCAGCCCGGGACAGCTAGCCAAAAACATTCAGTACTTC,CASSPGQLAKNIQYF
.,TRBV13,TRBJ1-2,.,TGTGCCAGCAGCTCAGCGGGGTATGGCTACACCTTC,CASSSAGYGYTF
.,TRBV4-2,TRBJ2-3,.,TGTGCCAGCAGCAACCGGACTCTCACAGATACGCAGTATTTT,CASSNRTLTDTQYF
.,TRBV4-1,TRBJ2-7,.,TGCGCCAGCAGCCAAGTCTACCCAGGGACCGAGCAGTACTTC,CASSQVYPGTEQYF